The text below deals with one T cell receptor beta chain. Its recognized antigen is unknown. Per-nucleotide qualities are absent, and no much larger clonotype sits a single base away. The donors were healthy, HIV-negative adults who had no recently reported acute infections or vaccinations. Only Caucasian adults living in Nashville, Tennessee, USA were represented among the donors. CD4+ T cells were enriched through magnetic negative selection, after which naive cells were positively selected on CD45RA and the remaining negative fraction served as the memory subset. Blood was obtained by leukapheresis, after which PBMCs were separated by Ficoll-Histopaque density gradient centrifugation and cryopreserved in liquid nitrogen vapor phase. Purity and quantity of every magnetically sorted T cell population were checked by analytical flow cytometry. Genomic DNA was isolated from each sorted fraction and quantified by UV absorbance on a Nanodrop 2000c.

This specimen belongs to a study of shared clonotypes between healthy human individuals (TCRdb year 2020). With regard to the full study: The cohort included three men and two women between 18 and 49 years of age. To increase sequencing depth and limit assay-specific biases, different laboratories used diverse techniques to prepare libraries and sequence TCR repertoires. For each donor, three plates each were used for CD4 naive and CD4 memory, two plates were used for CD8 naive, and one plate was used for CD8 memory. Each donor's leukapheresis produced roughly between roughly 0.85 and 10 billion PBMCs. To estimate repertoire size and how much clonotype sharing occurs between individuals, the study deeply sequenced the blood TCR repertoires of roughly 5 healthy adults.

The CDR3 spans 13 residues, from the cysteine through the phenylalanine. Solely the CDR3 DNA is kept, with 39 bases framed from the first base. The trim is 1 base for V and 9 bases for J, with a gap of 10 bases between the germline ends. CDR1 and CDR2 are read off the germline V gene as MGHRA and YSYEKL. Results and caveats for the whole study, not just this receptor: Naive subsets generally had larger estimated clonotype richness than memory subsets did. Roughly 5.2% of naive CD4, more than 3% of naive CD8, 2.3% of memory CD4, and 0.4% of memory CD8 clonotypes were shared across a few donors. Only blood was sampled, and tissue TCR repertoires likely differ from those in blood. Clonotypes shared by all four sorted-subset donors showed higher generation probabilities than non-shared clonotypes. The genetic and exposure-history diversity represented was limited by the small number of donors. Incomplete sequencing was indicated by rarefaction of sorted-subset datasets, despite the large sequencing depth. Pairwise subsampling indicated that sequencing depth was expected to affect the degree of clonotype sharing among donors.

TCR CDR3 regions were amplified from genomic DNA by multiplex PCR using the deep immunoSEQ assay. Extracted genomic DNA from each cell subset was spread evenly across all wells of several immunoSEQ 96-well plates, with each plate serving as a replicate. For sorted subsets, around 200 ng genomic DNA, equal to 30,000 to 35,000 T cell genomes, was loaded into each replicate PCR. The purified libraries were quantified using a Qubit 3.0 fluorometer, sized with a Bioanalyzer 2100, and then quantified again using the KAPA Library Quantification kit. A separate single-read 150-cycle Illumina NextSeq 550 flow cell was used to sequence each immunoSEQ 96-well plate. On the authors' methods: The immunoSEQ output contained only junctional sequences without quality scores, so filtering could not match that applied to full-length reads. To assign V/J genes and CDR3, sequences were annotated using PyIR, a Python wrapper for IgBLAST v1.9, with IMGT germline references. Reads were filtered out if the reads had weak V/J assignments (E-value above 1e-6), no CDR3, stop codons, out-of-frame junctions, or ambiguous translated residues. V3J clonotypes were defined as sequences sharing the same inferred V gene, J gene, and CDR3 amino acid sequence. Percentage overlap between repertoires was computed as shared unique clonotypes divided by the size of the smaller repertoire. Three approaches were used to assess repertoire richness: RTK rarefaction, the Chao1 estimator, and Recon v2.1 estimates of unobserved clonotypes. For all TCRbeta clonotypes obtained by the gDNA method from a handful of donors, generation probabilities were computed with OLGA. TCRdb carries this immuneACCESS record with in-frame sequences only. Its versions omit some clonotypes, under half of them owing to an unresolved V gene in the studies checked, with the rest unexplained. The V and J calls and clone size are taken from that table; D and trimming were inferred from the DNA. This sample has approximately 2.5 million clones in its table, and more than 85% of those were observed once. About 0.34% of the sample comes from the top ten.

The receptor's source is a man between 18 and 35 years old in good health. Some clones in this sample may be carry-over from other donors' samples. The chain uses TRBV4-1 and TRBJ1-5; a confident D gene designation cannot be given. Sequenced input: naive CD4+ T cells from PBMCs. What this sample's cell subset or site label stands for: CD45RA+ positively selected. The CDR3 loop reads CASSQGKGLPQHF. The DNA sequence is given as TGCGCCAGCAGCCAAGGGAAGGGCCTGCCCCAGCATTTT.